Below, 4 T cell receptor beta chains from the same sample are listed, as sequenced in a study of cytomegalovirus exposure and HLA in healthy donors. Vbeta (60) and Jbeta (13) primers were used in the PCR. Assay used: immunoSEQ multiplex PCR; TCRdb lists only in-frame clones, some missing. The sample has over 110,000 clones; roughly four fifths are singletons. Sequencing input: PBMCs. These TCRs come from a woman in her thirties or forties in good health and CMV-seronegative.

This clone was seen a few times. The genes are TRBV4-1 and TRBJ1-5; possible D gene TRBD1, 6 bases. V was cut by 0 bases and J by 7 bases, with 7 bases left in between. This CDR3 spans 13 amino acids. Germline V gene sequence: CDR1 MGHRA, CDR2 YSYEKL. The CDR3 DNA reads as TGCGCCAGCAGCCAAGAGGGGGCCCAGCCCCAGCATTTT. Translating it yields CASSQEGAQPQHF.

This clone was counted between two and nine times. The chain has TRBV6-5 and TRBJ1-1, with D maybe TRBD1 (5 bases). Trimming cost V 1 base and J 4 bases, with 13 bases left between them. Germline CDR1 is MNHEY and CDR2 is SVGAGI. CDR3 length: 15 amino acids. The CDR3 DNA is TGTGCCAGCAGTTACTTGGCTGGGGCAGGCACTGAAGCTTTCTTT. Encoded protein: CASSYLAGAGTEAFF.

This clone has a handful of counts. The V call is TRBV2, the J call TRBJ1-1; D uncertain. Between the trimmed V and J ends, which lost 8 bases and 0 bases, there was a span of 7 bases. The germline V gene encodes CDR1 SNHLY and CDR2 FYNNEI. The CDR3 spans 12 residues. The CDR3 DNA follows: TGTGCCAGCCTGAGGTTGAACACTGAAGCTTTCTTT. Its translation is CASLRLNTEAFF. Complete variable domain (other parts from reference TRBV2 and TRBJ1-1): EPEVTQTPSHQVTQMGQEVILRCVPISNHLYFYWYRQILGQKVEFLVSFYNNEISEKSEIFDDQFSVERPDGSNFTLKIRSTKLEDSAMYFCASLRLNTEAFFGQGTRLTVV.

The V and J genes are TRBV6-5 and TRBJ2-7; 7 nucleotides align to TRBD1. Germline V gene lookup returns CDR1 MNHEY and CDR2 SVGAGI. This CDR3 is 13 amino acids long. The V segment lost 4 bases and the J segment 2 bases; nucleotides outside the gene matches: 2. CDR3: CASSFGQAYEQYV. DNA of the CDR3: TGTGCCAGCAGTTTCGGACAGGCCTACGAGCAGTACGTC.